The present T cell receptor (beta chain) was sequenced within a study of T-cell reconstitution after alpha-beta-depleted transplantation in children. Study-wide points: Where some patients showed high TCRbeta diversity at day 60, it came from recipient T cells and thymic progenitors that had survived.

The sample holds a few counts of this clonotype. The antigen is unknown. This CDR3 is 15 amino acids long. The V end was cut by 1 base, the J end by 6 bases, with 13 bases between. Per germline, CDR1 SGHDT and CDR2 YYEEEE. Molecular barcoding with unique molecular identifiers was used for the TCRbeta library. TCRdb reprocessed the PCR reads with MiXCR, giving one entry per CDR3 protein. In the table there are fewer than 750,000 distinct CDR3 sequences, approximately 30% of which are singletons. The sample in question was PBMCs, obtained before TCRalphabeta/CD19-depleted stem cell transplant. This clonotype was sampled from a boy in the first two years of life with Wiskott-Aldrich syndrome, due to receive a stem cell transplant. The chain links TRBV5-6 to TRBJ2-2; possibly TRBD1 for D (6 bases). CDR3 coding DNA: TGTGCCAGCAGCTTGTCCATCAGGGGAGCCGGGGAGCTGTTTTTT. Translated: CASSLSIRGAGELFF. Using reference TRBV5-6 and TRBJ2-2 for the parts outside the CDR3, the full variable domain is DAGVTQSPTHLIKTRGQQVTLRCSPKSGHDTVSWYQQALGQGPQFIFQYYEEEERQRGNFPDRFSGHQFPNYSSELNVNALLLGDSALYLCASSLSIRGAGELFFGEGSRLTVL.